These T cell receptor beta chains were read from a single sample in a study of cytomegalovirus exposure and HLA in healthy donors. TCRdb's copy holds only in-frame clones and misses some; the assay was immunoSEQ multiplex PCR. The sample table includes around 45,000 clones. Sequences were obtained from PBMCs. These TCRs come from a woman under 40 in good health and CMV-seronegative. Each CDR3 is given with its conserved first and last residue.

j_call	v_call	cdr3_aa
TRBJ1-1	TRBV28	CASSPVSGHNTEAFF
TRBJ1-1	TRBV5-1	CASSQAIVTEAFF
TRBJ2-7	TRBV4-2	CASSQGRSGAYEQYF
TRBJ1-2	TRBV29-1	CSVEDRGEDDYGYTF
TRBJ2-1	TRBV4-2	CASSQISAGGLNEQFF
TRBJ2-3	TRBV5-4	CASSRVGTGSDTQYF
TRBJ2-7	TRBV7-9	CASSLAAGGYEQYF
TRBJ2-6	TRBV4-3	CASSLGQGAGANVLTF
TRBJ1-1	TRBV6-5	CASSYSGQGKTEAFF
TRBJ1-2	TRBV6-5	CASSYSNRDRAGYTF
TRBJ1-2	TRBV19	CASSDLAVYGYTF
TRBJ2-1	TRBV10-3	CAISEGTAYNEQFF
TRBJ2-5	TRBV18	CASSRGGAQETQYF
TRBJ2-2	TRBV9	CASSVVGQVSTGELFF
TRBJ1-2	TRBV6-5	CASSYGRDRGLYGYTF
TRBJ2-1	TRBV4-2	CASTSGSSYNEQFF
TRBJ2-1	TRBV20-1	CSARGGGEQFF
TRBJ2-7	TRBV29-1	CSVGTSRSAYEQYF
TRBJ2-3	TRBV6-5	CASTYRGGTDTQYF
TRBJ1-2	TRBV19	CASSSSDRSLFYGYTF
TRBJ1-3	TRBV14	CASSQFVGGGNTIYF
TRBJ2-1	TRBV29-1	CSVAGGPGEQFF
TRBJ1-5	TRBV19	CASKTGMRGSGNQPQHF
TRBJ1-5	TRBV5-5	CASSLGTGSNQPQHF
TRBJ2-7	TRBV19	CASSISGWSEQYF
TRBJ1-1	TRBV5-1	CASSEGGTEAFF
TRBJ1-2	TRBV6-5	CASTPLRGEGYTF
TRBJ1-5	TRBV19	CASNRDRVNQPQHF
TRBJ1-4	TRBV21-1	CASRRYQTNEKLFF
TRBJ2-7	TRBV27	CASSFGETGSYEQYF
TRBJ2-7	TRBV11-2	CASSPNARFEQYF
TRBJ2-2	TRBV4-2	CASSRGQLNTGELFF
TRBJ2-7	TRBV30	CAWSGTGNHRVQYF
TRBJ1-5	TRBV6-7	CASSYPPGWQYSNQPQHF
TRBJ1-1	TRBV28	CASSPGTGSTEAFF
TRBJ2-1	TRBV4-3	CASSQDWDHRGGRQFF
TRBJ1-2	TRBV4-2	CASSRPGGTNYGYTF
TRBJ1-5	TRBV9	CASSVGAGGQPQHF
TRBJ2-3	TRBV9	CASAPAGVSTDTQYF
TRBJ1-4	TRBV6-1	CASSEARGQINEKLFF
TRBJ2-1	TRBV5-6	CASKRTSGSFNEQFF
TRBJ2-5	TRBV7-9	CASSSGGSVAQYF
TRBJ1-2	TRBV2	CASSEALEFGYTF
TRBJ1-1	TRBV18	CASSQKGMNTEAFF
TRBJ2-1	TRBV9	CASSVSTSNAGGSYNEQFF
TRBJ1-1	TRBV27	CASSLGGGEAFF
TRBJ1-1	TRBV4-1	CASRGGPNTEAFF
TRBJ1-2	TRBV20-1	CSAFDSYGYTF
TRBJ2-1	TRBV11-3	CASSLDVVFGTGGNEQFF
TRBJ2-1	TRBV29-1	CSVEGIREDNEQFF
TRBJ1-1	TRBV4-2	CASSQERAGNTEAFF
TRBJ2-1	TRBV6-5	CASSVTGVLYNEQFF
TRBJ2-4	TRBV7-9	CASSLVTGVAKNIQYF
TRBJ2-7	TRBV2	CATWKGSSYEQYF
TRBJ2-1	TRBV18	CASSQGVYNEQFF
TRBJ2-7	TRBV5-6	CASSLGGGGEQYF
TRBJ1-4	TRBV25-1	CASSGQYRGPNEKLFF
TRBJ2-5	TRBV19	CASSIRGLAGMETQYF
TRBJ2-3	TRBV27	CASSRPGGVTQYF